The 3 T cell receptor beta chains given below trace back to one sample, sequenced in a study of OX40 agonist ivuxolimab in advanced cancers. Assay: immunoSEQ multiplex PCR; the TCRdb copy retains only in-frame clones and omits some. The data contain some 50,000 clones, 84% of them seen just once; the ten biggest clones take up 1.6%. The sequences come from CD4+ or CD8+ T cells sorted from blood, collected in a trial of the OX40 agonist ivuxolimab. The receptors stem from an adult with an advanced solid tumor such as melanoma, head and neck, liver or kidney cancer.

This chain links TRBV27 with TRBJ2-7, with D possibly matching TRBD1 (6 bases). The CDR3 sequence is 14 residues long. V lost 5 bases and J 0 bases, leaving 11 bases between the germline ends. Germline V CDR1 and CDR2: MNHEY, SMNVEV (reference sequence). The CDR3 protein is CASSRNRVSYEQYF. In DNA form, the CDR3 reads TGTGCCAGCAGTCGGAACAGGGTCTCCTACGAGCAGTACTTC.

The gene calls are TRBV5-1 and TRBJ2-1, with D unresolved. CDR1 SGHRS and CDR2 YFSETQ come from the germline V gene. Trimming took off 1 base at V and 5 bases at J, with 10 bases between the two ends. The CDR3 consists of 14 residues. For the CDR3, the DNA is TGCGCCAGCAGCTTGTTTTCCGGGCACAATGAGCAGTTCTTC. Translation: CASSLFSGHNEQFF.

The chain has TRBV10-3 and TRBJ2-5; no clear D gene. The length of the CDR3 is 17 residues. Trimming shortened V by 4 bases and J by 5 bases, and 23 bases separated the two germline ends. CDR1 is ENHRY, CDR2 SYGVKD, per germline. The CDR3 DNA reads TGTGCCATCAGTGGGAAGAAATCCCCGCCGATGTTCGAGACCCAGTACTTC. Protein product: CAISGKKSPPMFETQYF.